This entry features one T cell receptor (beta chain) sequence. Its target is unknown. This sample was included in a study of siplizumab effects on memory and regulatory T cells. Broader study findings: Suppressive function of proliferating Tregs from siplizumab cultures was not confirmed.

Measured with immunoSEQ multiplex PCR; TCRdb has only the in-frame clones, and not every one. This table holds 90,000 to 110,000 clones, 85% to 95% found once. The receptor was isolated from a human donor in good health. Material: CD4+ T cells sorted from blood.

This CDR3 reads CASSYAVGSTEQYF. In DNA, the CDR3 is TGTGCCAGCAGTTACGCGGTCGGGAGTACCGAGCAGTACTTC. This chain links TRBV6-5 with TRBJ2-7, with TRBD2 as a possible D gene (6 bases). Germline lookup yields CDR1 MNHEY and CDR2 SVGAGI. The CDR3 spans 14 residues. V lost 2 bases to trimming and J lost 6 bases, with 14 bases between them.